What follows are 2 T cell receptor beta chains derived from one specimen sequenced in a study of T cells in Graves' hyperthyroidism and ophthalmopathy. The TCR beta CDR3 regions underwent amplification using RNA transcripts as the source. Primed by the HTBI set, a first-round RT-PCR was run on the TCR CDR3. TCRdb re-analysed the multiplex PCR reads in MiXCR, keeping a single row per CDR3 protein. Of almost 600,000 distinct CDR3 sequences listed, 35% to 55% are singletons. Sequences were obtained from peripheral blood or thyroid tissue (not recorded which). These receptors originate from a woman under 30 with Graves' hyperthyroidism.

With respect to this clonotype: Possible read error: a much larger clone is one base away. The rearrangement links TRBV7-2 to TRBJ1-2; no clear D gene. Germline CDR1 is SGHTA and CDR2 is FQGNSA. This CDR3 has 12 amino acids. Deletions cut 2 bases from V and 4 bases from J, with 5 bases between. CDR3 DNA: TGTGCCAGCAGCTTACAGGTCTATGGCTACACCTTC. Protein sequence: CASSLQVYGYTF.

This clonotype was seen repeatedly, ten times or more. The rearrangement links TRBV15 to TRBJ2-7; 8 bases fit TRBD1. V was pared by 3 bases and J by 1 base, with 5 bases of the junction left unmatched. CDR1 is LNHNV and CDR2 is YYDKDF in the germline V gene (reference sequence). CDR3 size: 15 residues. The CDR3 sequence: CATSRDRDPSYEQYF. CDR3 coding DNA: TGTGCCACCAGCAGGGACAGGGATCCGTCCTACGAGCAGTACTTC.